This is a list of T cell receptor beta chains from one sample in a study of T-cell memory formation after mild COVID-19. Using its own MiXCR run on the 5' RACE reads, TCRdb lists one record per CDR3 protein. The repertoire includes around 65,000 distinct CDR3 sequences, about a tenth of them detected once, and approximately 1% sits in the top ten. Specimen: PBMCs or a T cell subset sorted from them (not recorded which). The receptors were sampled from a man between 18 and 35 years old who had mild COVID-19 (a few samples of this study predate the infection). Cell type and time point are not known. The CDR3 runs from the conserved cysteine through the conserved F or W. Fields, in order: J gene, D gene, V gene, clone size, CDR3 DNA, CDR3 protein. The D gene is left open where the match is weak. Part of the rows lack a size; the others show once, few, many or a class for expanded clones.

J gene: TRBJ2-3
D gene: .
V gene: TRBV6-6
clone size: few
CDR3 DNA: TGTGCCAGCAGAACCGCCTGGGCAGATACGCAGTATTTT
CDR3 protein: CASRTAWADTQYF

J gene: TRBJ2-7
D gene: .
V gene: TRBV5-1
clone size: few
CDR3 DNA: TGCGCCAGCAGTGACAGTTACTCCTACGAGCAGTACTTC
CDR3 protein: CASSDSYSYEQYF

J gene: TRBJ2-5
D gene: TRBD1
V gene: TRBV7-6
clone size: few
CDR3 DNA: TGTGCCAGCAGCCAGGGACAGGGAGAGACCCAGTACTTC
CDR3 protein: CASSQGQGETQYF

J gene: TRBJ2-7
D gene: .
V gene: TRBV7-2
clone size: many
CDR3 DNA: TGTGCCAGCAGCTTTAGTCCCGAGAAAGGGTACGAGCAGTACTTC
CDR3 protein: CASSFSPEKGYEQYF

J gene: TRBJ1-4
D gene: TRBD1
V gene: TRBV4-1
clone size: .
CDR3 DNA: TGCGCCAGCAGCCAAACAGGGGTAGCTAATGAAAAACTGTTTTTT
CDR3 protein: CASSQTGVANEKLFF

J gene: TRBJ2-3
D gene: TRBD2
V gene: TRBV5-6
clone size: .
CDR3 DNA: TGTGCCAGCAGCTTGGACAGCGGGGGGTGGTCAGATACGCAGTATTTT
CDR3 protein: CASSLDSGGWSDTQYF

J gene: TRBJ2-3
D gene: .
V gene: TRBV20-1
clone size: few
CDR3 DNA: TGCAGTGCTAGTAGTATGGCTACAAATACGCAGTATTTT
CDR3 protein: CSASSMATNTQYF

J gene: TRBJ2-1
D gene: .
V gene: TRBV25-1
clone size: few
CDR3 DNA: TGTGCCAGCAGTGAATCCCAGACAGGTACCTATGAGCAGTTCTTC
CDR3 protein: CASSESQTGTYEQFF

J gene: TRBJ2-7
D gene: .
V gene: TRBV6-6
clone size: .
CDR3 DNA: TGTGCCAGCAGTACCGGTCCCTACGAGCAGTACTTC
CDR3 protein: CASSTGPYEQYF

J gene: TRBJ2-5
D gene: TRBD2
V gene: TRBV7-9
clone size: few
CDR3 DNA: TGTGCCAGCAGCCCAGCGGGGCGCGGGGTAGAGACCCAGTACTTC
CDR3 protein: CASSPAGRGVETQYF

J gene: TRBJ2-1
D gene: TRBD2
V gene: TRBV6-2/TRBV6-3
clone size: .
CDR3 DNA: TGTGCCAGCAGTTACCCAGGAGCGGGGGGCTACAATGAGCAGTTCTTC
CDR3 protein: CASSYPGAGGYNEQFF

J gene: TRBJ1-6
D gene: .
V gene: TRBV20-1
clone size: .
CDR3 DNA: TGCAGTGCTAGCCCGGGGATCCCTTCACCCCTCCACTTT
CDR3 protein: CSASPGIPSPLHF

J gene: TRBJ2-5
D gene: TRBD2
V gene: TRBV20-1
clone size: many
CDR3 DNA: TGCAGTGCTAGGTTGCGGGGGGGGCGCAGGGAGACCCAGTACTTC
CDR3 protein: CSARLRGGRRETQYF

J gene: TRBJ2-1
D gene: TRBD2
V gene: TRBV9
clone size: .
CDR3 DNA: TGTGCCAGCAGCGTAGGGACTAGCGGGGCTTCCTACAATGAGCAGTTCTTC
CDR3 protein: CASSVGTSGASYNEQFF

J gene: TRBJ1-6
D gene: .
V gene: TRBV7-9
clone size: many
CDR3 DNA: TGTGCCAGCAGCTTAGACCCCCGGAATACGGAATCGCGGTCACCCCTCCACTTT
CDR3 protein: CASSLDPRNTESRSPLHF

J gene: TRBJ2-1
D gene: TRBD1
V gene: TRBV4-3
clone size: few
CDR3 DNA: TGCGCCAGCAGCCGCAAACTCAGTTCCGGGACAGCGACCAGATACAATGAGCAGTTCTTC
CDR3 protein: CASSRKLSSGTATRYNEQFF

J gene: TRBJ2-2
D gene: .
V gene: TRBV29-1
clone size: few
CDR3 DNA: TGCAGCGTTGAAGTTCCGGGGCCTGGGGAGCTGTTTTTT
CDR3 protein: CSVEVPGPGELFF

J gene: TRBJ2-5
D gene: TRBD2
V gene: TRBV5-1
clone size: .
CDR3 DNA: TGCGCCAGCAGCTTGGGAAGCGGGGGTATACAAGAGACCCAGTACTTC
CDR3 protein: CASSLGSGGIQETQYF

J gene: TRBJ2-3
D gene: TRBD2
V gene: TRBV27
clone size: few
CDR3 DNA: TGTGCCAGCAGTTTATCGGGGGGGGAGGCAGATACGCAGTATTTT
CDR3 protein: CASSLSGGEADTQYF

J gene: TRBJ2-1
D gene: TRBD2
V gene: TRBV11-2
clone size: few
CDR3 DNA: TGTGCCAGCAGCTCCGGGACTAGCGGGGGAACGTATAACTTC
CDR3 protein: CASSSGTSGGTYNF

J gene: TRBJ2-3
D gene: .
V gene: TRBV6-5
clone size: .
CDR3 DNA: TGTGCCAGCAGTTATCATGGGGTACTAGCAGATACGCAGTATTTT
CDR3 protein: CASSYHGVLADTQYF

J gene: TRBJ2-5
D gene: .
V gene: TRBV4-3
clone size: few
CDR3 DNA: TGCGCCAGCAGCCAAGATTTATTAGTATTGGGCGCCCAGTACTTC
CDR3 protein: CASSQDLLVLGAQYF

J gene: TRBJ1-1
D gene: .
V gene: TRBV4-2
clone size: few
CDR3 DNA: TGTGCCAGCAGCCAAGCGGGCAGGGAAGCTTTCTTT
CDR3 protein: CASSQAGREAFF

J gene: TRBJ1-1
D gene: .
V gene: TRBV23-1
clone size: few
CDR3 DNA: TGCGCCAGCAGCCGGGGCCAGGGAGGTAAATGTGAAGCTTTCTTT
CDR3 protein: CASSRGQGGKCEAFF

J gene: TRBJ2-5
D gene: TRBD2
V gene: TRBV3-1
clone size: .
CDR3 DNA: TGTGCCAGCAGCCAAGGCGGGGGGATCCAAGAGACCCAGTACTTC
CDR3 protein: CASSQGGGIQETQYF

J gene: TRBJ1-2
D gene: TRBD1
V gene: TRBV18
clone size: few
CDR3 DNA: TGTGCCAGCTCACCGACAGGGCAGGACTATGGCTACACCTTC
CDR3 protein: CASSPTGQDYGYTF

J gene: TRBJ2-2
D gene: .
V gene: TRBV3-1
clone size: few
CDR3 DNA: TGTGCCAGCAGCCAATCCTTTAACGGGGAGCTGTTTTTT
CDR3 protein: CASSQSFNGELFF

J gene: TRBJ1-5
D gene: .
V gene: TRBV3-1
clone size: few
CDR3 DNA: TGTGCCAGCAGCCCTGGGGGCGGAAATCAGCCCCAGCATTTT
CDR3 protein: CASSPGGGNQPQHF

J gene: TRBJ1-2
D gene: TRBD1
V gene: TRBV7-2
clone size: .
CDR3 DNA: TGTGCCAGCAGCTTGTCCGGGACAGATAACTATGGCTACACCTTC
CDR3 protein: CASSLSGTDNYGYTF

J gene: TRBJ1-3
D gene: .
V gene: TRBV7-2
clone size: many
CDR3 DNA: TGTGCCAGCAGCTTCCAGTTTGGGGCTGGAAACACCATATATTTT
CDR3 protein: CASSFQFGAGNTIYF

J gene: TRBJ2-7
D gene: .
V gene: TRBV5-1
clone size: .
CDR3 DNA: TGCGCCAGCAGCTTGGGACCCGAACCCCTCTACGAGCAGTACTTC
CDR3 protein: CASSLGPEPLYEQYF

J gene: TRBJ1-1
D gene: .
V gene: TRBV5-1
clone size: many
CDR3 DNA: TGCGCCAGCAGCTTGAAACAGGACACTGAAGCTTTCTTT
CDR3 protein: CASSLKQDTEAFF

J gene: TRBJ2-3
D gene: .
V gene: TRBV5-1
clone size: .
CDR3 DNA: TGCGCCAGCAGCTTTCAGGGTACGACAGATACGCAGTATTTT
CDR3 protein: CASSFQGTTDTQYF

J gene: TRBJ2-3
D gene: .
V gene: TRBV25-1
clone size: .
CDR3 DNA: TGTGCCAGCAGTGAATGGGTGAGGGCGGGGAGGACAGATACGCAGTATTTT
CDR3 protein: CASSEWVRAGRTDTQYF

J gene: TRBJ2-1
D gene: TRBD1
V gene: TRBV7-2
clone size: .
CDR3 DNA: TGTGCCAGCAGCCGGAGCTGGGGACAGGGGTCGAATGAGCAGTTCTTC
CDR3 protein: CASSRSWGQGSNEQFF

J gene: TRBJ2-3
D gene: .
V gene: TRBV7-2
clone size: many
CDR3 DNA: TGTGCCAGCAGCTTAGCGCTGGCAGGGGCCCTCCCAGATACGCAGTATTTT
CDR3 protein: CASSLALAGALPDTQYF

J gene: TRBJ2-3
D gene: .
V gene: TRBV5-4
clone size: few
CDR3 DNA: TGTGCCAGCAGCTTGGGAGGGGGGACGAGCACAGATACGCAGTATTTT
CDR3 protein: CASSLGGGTSTDTQYF

J gene: TRBJ1-2
D gene: .
V gene: TRBV2
clone size: .
CDR3 DNA: TGTGCCAGCAGTGAATACCGGACAGAGTTTGGCTACACCTTC
CDR3 protein: CASSEYRTEFGYTF

J gene: TRBJ2-5
D gene: TRBD2
V gene: TRBV4-1
clone size: many
CDR3 DNA: TGCGCCAGCAGCCGCTTTAGCGGGGGGGCCGAAGAGACCCAGTACTTC
CDR3 protein: CASSRFSGGAEETQYF

J gene: TRBJ1-6
D gene: .
V gene: TRBV7-2
clone size: .
CDR3 DNA: TGTGCCAGCAACTTACAGAGCTCCTATAATTCACCCCTCCACTTT
CDR3 protein: CASNLQSSYNSPLHF

J gene: TRBJ2-7
D gene: TRBD2
V gene: TRBV10-3
clone size: many
CDR3 DNA: TGTGCCATCAGTGAGTCGACTAGCGGGGGCGACGAGCAGTACTTC
CDR3 protein: CAISESTSGGDEQYF

J gene: TRBJ2-3
D gene: .
V gene: TRBV6-6
clone size: .
CDR3 DNA: TGTGCCAGCAGTTACGGGGGGGCCGCAGATACGCAGTATTTT
CDR3 protein: CASSYGGAADTQYF

J gene: TRBJ1-1
D gene: TRBD1
V gene: TRBV3-1
clone size: .
CDR3 DNA: TGTGCCAGCAGCCAAGACAGGGGGTGTTGTGAAGCTTTCTTT
CDR3 protein: CASSQDRGCCEAFF

J gene: TRBJ1-4
D gene: TRBD1
V gene: TRBV5-1
clone size: .
CDR3 DNA: TGCGCCAGCAGCTTTCAGGGGGCTGAAAAACTGTTTTTT
CDR3 protein: CASSFQGAEKLFF

J gene: TRBJ2-1
D gene: TRBD2
V gene: TRBV5-1
clone size: many
CDR3 DNA: TGCGCCAGCAGGGTAGGACTAGCGGGTGATGAGCAGTTCTTC
CDR3 protein: CASRVGLAGDEQFF